This T cell receptor (beta chain) derives from a study of blood T cells in healthy people across ages (dated by TCRdb to between 2015 and 2017). In the study overall: In model experiments, template switching captured roughly one uniquely barcoded TCR beta cDNA molecule for every two T cells. To avoid experimental bias, donors of different ages were spread randomly across the sequencing lanes. The study analyzed two additional independent replicas of 1 million unique cDNA reads from the same blood draw for two donors, one aged 18 to 29 and one aged 80 or older. The donors were split into four age groups: young (average about 15 years), middle-aged (about 40), aged (more than 60) and long-lived (82). The study measured age-related changes in TCR beta repertoire diversity using deep sequencing normalized with unique cDNA molecular identifiers. What the study reported, not specific to this receptor: Estimates of total diversity from one million sequenced T cells were regarded as lower bounds and underestimates. Observed TCR beta diversity correlated strongly with the percentage of naive T cells measured by flow cytometry. Bulk unsorted PBMC profiling prevented conclusive comparison of naive and antigen-experienced compartments. Observed TCR beta diversity per million T cells fell roughly linearly with age, and a significant reduction was already apparent by age roughly 40. The CMV infection status of donors was not known, potentially confounding age-related changes in expanded clonotypes. Compared with the aged group, the long-lived group had more naive CD4+ T cells, fewer expanded clones and increased TCR diversity, a pattern suggesting age selection.

Systemically healthy Caucasian individuals from Russia, 39 in total and aged roughly 6 to 100 years, were included as donors. Roughly 11 milliliters of peripheral blood were drawn from each donor into EDTA-treated Vacutainer tubes. Ficoll-Paque density-gradient centrifugation was used to isolate PBMCs, with at least 7 million per sample. Total RNA was extracted from PBMCs with Trizol reagent, with at least 6 micrograms obtained per sample. The percentages of naive CD45RAhigh/CD27high T cells were determined by flow cytometry on a PBMC aliquot from every donor. Note on this clonotype: Its antigen remains unidentified. Per-base quality was not reported, and no clone a single base away is much larger than it.

Library preparation used 5' RACE. Instrument on record: Illumina HiSeq 2500. The second PCR ran for about 6 to 12 cycles and used a J-beta primer mix along with a sample-barcoded 5' primer. A unique molecular identifier was introduced onto each TCR beta cDNA molecule by a template-switch 5' adaptor carrying 12 random nucleotides. Each sample yielded at least 2.5 million CDR3-containing paired-end reads. All of the RNA was converted into first-strand cDNA using the Mint cDNA synthesis kit, with a TRBC-specific oligonucleotide serving as the primer. Following uracil-DNA glycosylase treatment, all cDNA underwent a first 18-cycle PCR with the universal primers M1SS and BC2_uni_R. Turning to the authors' computational methods: For normalization, 1 million high-quality reads, each with a distinct molecular identifier, were randomly selected from each sample. Reads with shared molecular identifiers were discarded instead of being binned into consensus sequences. CDR3 identification, clonotype clustering and error correction used MiTCR with a Q25 quality threshold and the strictest error-elimination algorithm. Lower-bound total TCR beta diversity was estimated with a nonparametric unseen species model using Euler transformation. The public reads were quality trimmed at Q25 with fastp and then assembled into clones with MiXCR by TCRdb, keeping productive beta chains. Rows merge per CDR3 protein into single entries with the most common DNA and genes. The V and J calls were not made by the authors but by TCRdb's processing. This sample has around 1,600,000 distinct CDR3 sequences in its table, and 42% of those were observed once. About 4.1% of the sample is taken by the ten largest.

There are 14 amino acids in the CDR3, from cysteine to phenylalanine inclusive. The DNA shown is the 42-base CDR3, in frame from base 1. The germline V gene gives CDR1 as SGHTA and CDR2 as FQGNSA. The trim is 1 base for V and 11 bases for J, with a gap of 17 bases between the germline ends. The source material was blood. The chain is assembled from TRBV7-2 and TRBJ2-5, with no reliable assignment of the D segment. The receptor's source is a woman aged 18 to 35 in good health. The nucleotide sequence reads as follows: TGTGCCAGCAGCTTAGAGGTGGTTACCAATGAGCAGTACTTC. This sequence encodes CASSLEVVTNEQYF.